This TCR beta chain came from a study of shared clonotypes between healthy human individuals. The CDR3 contains 15 residues. The V end lost 4 bases, the J end lost 3 bases, and 13 bases lay between the germline ends. Germline CDR1 is SGHKS and CDR2 is YYEKEE (reference sequence). Researchers divided each subset's genomic DNA evenly across several immunoSEQ plates. The assay was immunoSEQ multiplex PCR, and TCRdb's table has in-frame clones only and misses some. The sample has approximately 840,000 clones; around 96% are singletons. CD45RO-negative, CCR7-positively selected cells formed the naive CD8 fraction, excluding terminally differentiated effector memory CD45RA+ cells. Free of recent acute infections or vaccinations, the donors were healthy HIV-negative adults.

This chain links TRBV5-5 with TRBJ1-4, with D uncertain. The source is a man younger than 45 in good health. The sequenced material came from naive CD8+ T cells sorted from blood. This CDR3 reads CASSPIGPSNEKLFF. In DNA form, the CDR3 reads TGTGCCAGCAGCCCCATAGGGCCTTCTAATGAAAAACTGTTTTTT.